This TCR beta chain comes out of a study of breast tumors, draining lymph nodes, adjacent tissues. General observations from the study: Data only fit, rather than demonstrated, lymph node origin of most tumor T cells. Tumor repertoires ranked between lymph nodes and nontumor tissue in diversity, with V and J gene preferences.

TCRdb redid the calling of the multiplex PCR reads with MiXCR, one entry per CDR3 protein. The repertoire has more than 80,000 distinct CDR3 sequences, around 30% of them found once; the top ten carry approximately 5%. A word on this clonotype: Antigen: not known.

The lymph nodes were axillary draining lymph nodes from breast cancer patients. V was pared by 5 bases and J by 9 bases, with 3 bases of the junction left unmatched. This CDR3 contains 12 residues. The material sequenced was axillary lymph node tissue. J is TRBJ2-1 and V is TRBV12-3 or TRBV12-4; 8 positions agree with TRBD1. The sequence was obtained from a female donor with breast cancer. Some clones in this sample may be carry-over from other donors' samples. CDR3 residues: CASSNDRGEQFF. CDR3 DNA sequence: TGTGCCAGCAGTAATGACAGGGGTGAGCAGTTCTTC.